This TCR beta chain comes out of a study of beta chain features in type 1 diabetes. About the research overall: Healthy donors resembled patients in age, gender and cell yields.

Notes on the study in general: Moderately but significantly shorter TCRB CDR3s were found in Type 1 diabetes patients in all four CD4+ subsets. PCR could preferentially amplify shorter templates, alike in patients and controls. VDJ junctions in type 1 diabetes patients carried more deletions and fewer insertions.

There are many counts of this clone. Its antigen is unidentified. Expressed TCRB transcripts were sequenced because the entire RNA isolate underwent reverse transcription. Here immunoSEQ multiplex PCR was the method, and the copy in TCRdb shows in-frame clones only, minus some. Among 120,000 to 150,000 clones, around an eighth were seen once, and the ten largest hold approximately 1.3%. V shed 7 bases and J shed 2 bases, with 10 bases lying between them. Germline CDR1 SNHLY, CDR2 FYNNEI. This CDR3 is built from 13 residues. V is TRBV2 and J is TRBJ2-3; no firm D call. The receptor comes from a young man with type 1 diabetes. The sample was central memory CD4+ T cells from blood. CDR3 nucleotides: TGTGCCAGCAATAGGCCTTTCACAGATACGCAGTATTTT. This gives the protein CASNRPFTDTQYF.